The 28 T cell receptor beta chains below were found in one sample sequenced in a study of blood T cell repertoires in COVID-19. The data were produced by immunoSEQ multiplex PCR, yet TCRdb's version contains in-frame clones alone and is incomplete. The data show fewer than 200,000 clones, with about 85% seen just once and roughly 1.1% held by the top ten. Sequenced: peripheral blood. The receptors were gathered from a man aged 60 to 69 who had recovered from COVID-19.

This rearrangement joins TRBV5-1 to TRBJ1-1; 7 bases line up with TRBD1. The germline gives CDR1 SGHRS, CDR2 YFSETQ. CDR3 length: 18 residues. Losses at the gene ends were 4 bases for V and 3 bases for J; bases not matched to a gene: 18. In DNA form, the CDR3 reads TGCGCCAGCAGCCTACAGGGGCCCTCCGCTCTCGTGGACACTGAAGCTTTCTTT. This codes for CASSLQGPSALVDTEAFF.

The chain joins TRBV11-3 to TRBJ1-3; maybe TRBD1 (5 bases). This CDR3 has 14 residues. Germline V CDR1 and CDR2: SGHNT, YENEEA. V gave up 5 bases and J gave up 5 bases, with 13 bases separating them. The CDR3 here is CASSPSGDRNTIYF. The CDR3 DNA reads TGTGCCAGCAGCCCCTCGGGGGATCGAAACACCATATATTTT.

This rearrangement joins TRBV19 to TRBJ1-4, with D uncertain. Germline lookup yields CDR1 LNHDA and CDR2 SQIVND (reference sequence). The V gene lost 3 bases and the J gene lost 6 bases, with 14 bases spanning the gap. This CDR3 comprises 15 residues. The CDR3 coding sequence is TGTGCCAGTAGTATGAGGGCCGGGGTGGATGAAAAACTGTTTTTT. Its protein is CASSMRAGVDEKLFF.

V gene TRBV3-1 (or the pseudogene TRBV3-2) combines with J gene TRBJ1-2; weak D call: TRBD1 (5 bases). The CDR3 contains 15 residues. The V end was cut by 4 bases, the J end by 4 bases, with 16 bases between. From germline, CDR1 is LGHDT and CDR2 YNNKEL (reference sequence). CDR3 nucleotide sequence: TGTGCCAGCAGCCCTTGGGGGGGAGAAGGCTATGGCTACACCTTC. It yields the protein CASSPWGGEGYGYTF.

J is TRBJ2-1 and V is TRBV3-1 (or the pseudogene TRBV3-2); 9 bases fit TRBD2. V shed 0 bases and J 7 bases; nucleotides not matched to a gene: 4. CDR1 and CDR2 from the germline V gene are LGHDT and YNNKEL (reference sequence). The CDR3 is 15 residues long. DNA of the CDR3: TGTGCCAGCAGCCAAGATTTAGCGGGGGAAAATGAGCAGTTCTTC. Translated, it gives CASSQDLAGENEQFF.

The CDR3: CASTPGQGDSPLHF. CDR3 bases: TGTGCCAGTACGCCGGGACAGGGCGATTCACCCCTCCACTTT. J is TRBJ1-6 and V is TRBV19, with 9 bases that match TRBD1. Germline V gene lookup returns CDR1 LNHDA and CDR2 SQIVND (reference sequence). The CDR3 spans 14 residues. The V segment lost 7 bases and the J segment 8 bases; nucleotides outside the gene matches: 6.

This clone was detected only once. CDR3 amino acids: CASSKWDSHPCPGNTIYF. The CDR3 DNA follows: TGTGCCAGCAGCAAATGGGACTCCCATCCATGCCCTGGAAACACCATATATTTT. The chain couples TRBV21-1 to TRBJ1-3. TRBV21-1 is termed a pseudogene. The CDR3 contains 18 residues.

The rearrangement joins TRBV7-9 to TRBJ2-2; 7 bases are a match to TRBD1. V lost 3 bases and J lost 6; bases outside the gene matches: 7. The CDR3 length is 15 residues. Germline assignment: CDR1 SEHNR and CDR2 FQNEAQ (reference sequence). The CDR3 loop is CASSFDRVGAGELFF. Written as DNA, the CDR3 is TGTGCCAGCAGCTTTGACAGGGTGGGCGCCGGGGAGCTGTTTTTT.

The chain links TRBV9 to TRBJ1-3; D not resolved. The ends were cut back, 0 bases at V and 2 bases at J, with 9 bases in the middle. The CDR3 is made up of 15 amino acids. Germline CDR1 is SGDLS and CDR2 is YYNGEE. Here the CDR3 DNA reads TGTGCCAGCAGCGTAGGAGCGGCAACTGGAAACACCATATATTTT. It specifies CASSVGAATGNTIYF.

This chain links TRBV7-2 with TRBJ1-6; D not certain. Germline CDR1 is SGHTA and CDR2 is FQGNSA. V was cut by 7 bases and J by 7 bases, with 20 bases left in between. The CDR3 spans 16 residues. The CDR3 spells CASTAFLARKNSPLHF. The CDR3 DNA sequence: TGTGCCAGCACCGCTTTCTTGGCCAGGAAAAATTCACCCCTCCACTTT. The full variable domain, its missing parts supplied by reference TRBV7-2 and TRBJ1-6, is GAGVSQSPSNKVTEKGKDVELRCDPISGHTALYWYRQSLGQGLEFLIYFQGNSAPDKSGLPSDRFSAERTGGSVSTLTIQRTQQEDSAVYLCASTAFLARKNSPLHFGNGTRLTVT.

The rearrangement links TRBV2 to TRBJ1-2, with 10 nucleotides matching TRBD1. This CDR3 is 13 amino acids long. The V gene end was trimmed by 6 bases and the J gene end by 2 bases; junction bases not matched to a gene: 0. From germline, CDR1 is SNHLY and CDR2 FYNNEI. CDR3 in amino acids: CASRGQGNYGYTF. In nucleotides, the CDR3 is TGTGCCAGCAGGGGACAGGGGAACTATGGCTACACCTTC.

V gene TRBV7-9 combines with J gene TRBJ2-1, with TRBD1 identical over 8 bases. V lost 4 bases, J lost 0 bases, and 2 bases stayed unmatched. The CDR3 runs 15 residues. Germline lookup yields CDR1 SEHNR and CDR2 FQNEAQ (reference sequence). In DNA, the CDR3 is TGTGCCAGCAGCTACAGGGGGAGCTCCTACAATGAGCAGTTCTTC. Residues: CASSYRGSSYNEQFF.

This chain's CDR3 is CAWSHRGDTEAFF. DNA of the CDR3: TGTGCCTGGAGCCACCGGGGGGACACTGAAGCTTTCTTT. The chain employs TRBV30 and TRBJ1-1; TRBD1 is a possible D gene (5 bases). The V gene's germline CDR1 is GTSNPN and CDR2 SVGIG (reference sequence). Trimming took off 3 bases at V and 3 bases at J, with 11 bases between the two ends. CDR3 length: 13 residues.

The rearrangement uses TRBV19 and TRBJ1-2; TRBD1 might be the D (6 bases). This CDR3 is 18 amino acids long. V was clipped by 4 bases and J by 4 bases, with 25 bases between them. Germline V gene data show CDR1 as LNHDA and CDR2 as SQIVND (reference sequence). This CDR3 reads CASSTRTRGSRTFYGYTF. As DNA, the CDR3 is TGTGCCAGTAGTACGCGGACAAGGGGGAGCCGTACATTCTATGGCTACACCTTC. Supplemented by reference TRBV19 and TRBJ1-2, the full variable domain reads DGGITQSPKYLFRKEGQNVTLSCEQNLNHDAMYWYRQDPGQGLRLIYYSQIVNDFQKGDIAEGYSVSREKKESFPLTVTSAQKNPTAFYLCASSTRTRGSRTFYGYTFGSGTRLTVV.

The rearrangement uses TRBV13 and TRBJ1-2; 8 positions match TRBD1. V was clipped by 5 bases and J by 5 bases; unmatched bases: 4. The germline V gene has CDR1 PRHDT and CDR2 FYEKMQ (reference sequence). The CDR3 extends over 13 amino acids. CDR3: CASSLRTGYGYTF. As DNA, the CDR3 is TGTGCCAGCAGCCTACGGACAGGGTATGGCTACACCTTC.

The chain has TRBV10-3 and TRBJ1-6, with 10 bases that match TRBD1. The CDR3 sequence is 15 residues long. The germline CDR1 and CDR2 sequences are ENHRY and SYGVKD. V lost 0 bases to trimming and J lost 7 bases; unmatched junction nucleotides: 0. DNA of the CDR3: TGTGCCATCAGTGAGTCGGACAGGGGGAATTCACCCCTCCACTTT. It codes for CAISESDRGNSPLHF.

This clone turned up a few times. The chain couples TRBV18 to TRBJ1-1, with 7 nucleotides matching TRBD1. This CDR3 is 11 amino acids long. CDR1 is KGHSH and CDR2 is LQKENI in the germline V gene. With V trimmed by 6 bases and J by 10 bases, 5 bases remained unmatched. The CDR3 protein is CASSPDRAAFF. CDR3 nucleotides: TGTGCCAGCTCCCCCGACAGGGCAGCTTTCTTT.

CDR3 nucleotides: TGTGCCAGCACTGAGTACGGGACAACTCGATTTCCCGACACTGAAGCTTTCTTT. Its translation is CASTEYGTTRFPDTEAFF. The J gene is TRBJ1-1, the V gene TRBV6-1, with D maybe TRBD1 (6 bases). With 7 bases removed from V and 3 bases from J, the gap between germline ends came to 27 bases. Germline loops: CDR1 MNHNS, CDR2 SASEGT. The CDR3 totals 18 residues.

This clone appeared a single time. This chain links TRBV27 with TRBJ2-5; TRBD1 matches 7 bases. The trim removed 4 bases at V and 1 base at J, leaving 12 bases unmatched. The CDR3 has 17 amino acids. The germline V gene has CDR1 MNHEY and CDR2 SMNVEV (reference sequence). In nucleotides, the CDR3 is TGTGCCAGCAGTTCCCTCCTAGACAGGGTTACCCAAGAGACCCAGTACTTC. This gives the protein CASSSLLDRVTQETQYF.

The rearrangement links TRBV2 to TRBJ2-6; 8 nucleotides align to TRBD1. The CDR3 has 16 amino acids. The V and J ends lost 8 bases and 0 bases, in that order; junction bases with no gene match: 6. CDR1 is SNHLY, CDR2 FYNNEI, per germline. Written as DNA, the CDR3 is TGTGCCAGCTCAGCCACAGGGGGCTCTGGGGCCAACGTCCTGACTTTC. Translating it yields CASSATGGSGANVLTF. Combining the CDR3 with reference TRBV2 and TRBJ2-6 gives the whole variable domain EPEVTQTPSHQVTQMGQEVILRCVPISNHLYFYWYRQILGQKVEFLVSFYNNEISEKSEIFDDQFSVERPDGSNFTLKIRSTKLEDSAMYFCASSATGGSGANVLTFGAGSRLTVL.

This chain joins TRBV5-6 and TRBJ2-5; 8 nucleotides match TRBD1. CDR1 is SGHDT, CDR2 YYEEEE, per germline. The V gene end was trimmed by 0 bases and the J gene end by 5 bases; junction bases not matched to a gene: 9. The CDR3 runs to 16 residues. This CDR3 reads CASSLAGQAQRETQYF. In nucleotides, the CDR3 is TGTGCCAGCAGCTTGGCGGGACAGGCCCAACGGGAGACCCAGTACTTC. Filled out from reference TRBV5-6 and TRBJ2-5, the complete variable domain reads DAGVTQSPTHLIKTRGQQVTLRCSPKSGHDTVSWYQQALGQGPQFIFQYYEEEERQRGNFPDRFSGHQFPNYSSELNVNALLLGDSALYLCASSLAGQAQRETQYFGPGTRLLVL.

The V gene is TRBV21-1, the J gene TRBJ1-2; the table names TRBD1, a call not compared with the DNA. TRBV21-1 is listed as a pseudogene. The CDR3 is 15 amino acids. For the CDR3, the DNA is TGTTACAGGGGGACACCGAACTTCTGGAGGTATGGCTACACCTTC. Protein: CYRGTPNFWRYGYTF.

The V and J genes are TRBV27 and TRBJ2-6, with TRBD1 identical over 9 bases. Losses at the gene ends were 3 bases for V and 4 bases for J; bases not matched to a gene: 10. The germline CDR1 and CDR2 sequences are MNHEY and SMNVEV (reference sequence). This CDR3 contains 18 residues. This CDR3 reads CASSFLDRGFPGANVLTF. The CDR3 DNA reads as TGTGCCAGCAGTTTTTTGGACAGGGGTTTCCCCGGGGCCAACGTCCTGACTTTC.

This chain uses TRBV11-3 with TRBJ2-7, with TRBD1 as a possible D gene (6 bases). Between the trimmed V and J ends, which lost 1 base and 6 bases, there was a span of 13 bases. This CDR3 spans 14 amino acids. CDR1 and CDR2 (germline): SGHNT, YENEEA. In nucleotides, the CDR3 is TGTGCCAGCAGCTTAGCCGGAGTGGGGGCCGAGCAGTACTTC. Residues: CASSLAGVGAEQYF.

The rearrangement links TRBV14 to TRBJ1-2; the D gene is possibly TRBD1 (5 bases). From germline, CDR1 is SGHDN and CDR2 FVKESK. This CDR3 spans 16 amino acids. Deletions cut 4 bases from V and 2 bases from J, with 17 bases between. The CDR3 DNA follows: TGTGCCAGCAGCCCCCTGGAGTTGGGGGGGAACTATGGCTACACCTTC. Amino acid sequence: CASSPLELGGNYGYTF.

This chain joins TRBV5-6 and TRBJ1-2; D remains unclear. The CDR3 length is 13 residues. Germline CDR1 is SGHDT and CDR2 is YYEEEE. V gave up 0 bases and J gave up 4 bases, with 7 bases separating them. The CDR3 coding sequence is TGTGCCAGCAGCTTGGCCGGCGGCTATGGCTACACCTTC. Translated: CASSLAGGYGYTF.

The CDR3 DNA reads TGTGCCAGCAGCTTACATGTTCTCTGGGGAGCAACTAATGAAAAACTGTTTTTT. Amino acids: CASSLHVLWGATNEKLFF. The V gene is TRBV7-9, the J gene TRBJ1-4; no reliable D call. Looked up from germline, CDR1 is SEHNR and CDR2 is FQNEAQ (reference sequence). The CDR3 covers 18 residues. The V end lost 2 bases, the J end lost 0 bases, and 16 bases lay between the germline ends.

This CDR3 is CASSLALASTDTQYF. The CDR3 DNA sequence: TGTGCCAGCAGCTTAGCTCTAGCGAGCACAGATACGCAGTATTTT. The chain joins TRBV7-9 to TRBJ2-3; the D gene is possibly TRBD2 (6 bases). CDR3 length: 15 residues. The ends were cut back, 0 bases at V and 0 bases at J, with 7 bases in the middle. In germline, CDR1 is SEHNR, CDR2 FQNEAQ (reference sequence).